This entry concerns a single TCR beta chain. Its antigen is unknown. The CDR3 has 14 residues. Losses at the gene ends were 3 bases for V and 1 base for J; bases not matched to a gene: 0. Germline loops: CDR1 SEHNR, CDR2 FQNEAQ (reference sequence). The data are from a study of Ad26.COV2.S vaccination and SARS-CoV-2 variants. Assay used: immunoSEQ multiplex PCR; TCRdb lists only in-frame clones, some missing. The table has fewer than 150,000 clones, roughly 88% seen once. Findings and caveats of the study: Spike-specific TCR breadth ran higher among vaccine recipients than placebo recipients. Non-spike TCR breadth was similar in vaccine and placebo recipients. Reported post-vaccination CD8+ and CD4+ T cell responses to spike showed substantial breadth. Possibly, TCR breadth and depth analyses underestimated total T cell responses.

This material consisted of peripheral blood, taken after recovery from COVID-19. The receptor comes from a human donor who had recovered from COVID-19. The rearrangement links TRBV7-9 to TRBJ2-3; 8 bases line up with TRBD2. CDR3 protein: CASSFSGGTDTQYF. CDR3 bases: TGTGCCAGCAGCTTTAGCGGGGGCACAGATACGCAGTATTTT.